Listed here is a single TCR beta chain. Its antigen is as yet unknown. The authors reverse transcribed all of the isolated RNA, so sequencing captured expressed TCRB transcripts. Data came from immunoSEQ multiplex PCR; TCRdb stores just in-frame clones and leaves some out. Of 600,000 to 750,000 clones listed, about an eighth were seen once; the top ten hold about 0.11%. The sample comes from a study of beta chain features in type 1 diabetes. General observations from the study: Moderate yet significant TCRB CDR3 shortening was seen in Type 1 diabetes patients in all four CD4+ subsets.

V lost 1 base to trimming and J lost 7 bases, with 7 bases between them. There are 11 residues in the CDR3. Germline V gene lookup returns CDR1 DFQATT and CDR2 SNEGSKA (reference sequence). Sorted populations were all over 95% pure. The material sequenced was naive CD4+ T cells from blood. The rearrangement links TRBV20-1 to TRBJ1-2; D possibly corresponds to TRBD1 (5 bases). The sequence came from a man under 40 with type 1 diabetes. The CDR3 region has the DNA TGCAGTGCTAGAGGCAGGGTTGGCTACACCTTC. Amino acids: CSARGRVGYTF.